This T cell receptor (beta chain) stems from a study of CD8 T cells in Susac syndrome. Random-hexamer reverse transcription was applied to roughly 0.5 to 1 ug RNA. Coverage of TCR beta CDR3 amplification by immunoSEQ multiplex PCR extended to 54 Vbeta and 13 Jbeta. TCRdb passed the immunoSEQ multiplex PCR reads through MiXCR, listing each CDR3 protein once. The sample has 70,000 to 100,000 distinct CDR3 sequences; about 93% are singletons. The CDR3 length is 13 residues. V dropped 4 bases and J dropped 6 bases, with 9 bases sitting between them. Germline V gene lookup returns CDR1 SGHTA and CDR2 FQGTGA. Sequencing targeted TCR beta in T cells from blood (CD8+ and CD4+). Matching for age and sex applied to the controls, who were healthy donors.

This TCR was recovered from a human donor in good health. The chain has TRBV7-3 and TRBJ2-2; D possibly corresponds to TRBD1 (6 bases). Sequencing was performed on CD8+ T cells from PBMCs. DNA for the CDR3: TGTGCCAGCAGCTCTACAGGGCCCGGGGAGCTGTTTTTT. Translated: CASSSTGPGELFF.